The text below deals with one TCR beta chain. Its cognate antigen is unknown. The data are from a study of cytomegalovirus exposure and HLA in healthy donors. Regarding the study as a whole: Reported findings show TCR beta sequences accurately forecast HLA-A and HLA-B alleles in most subjects.

The PCR had 60 Vbeta and 13 Jbeta primers. Authors' data handling: About 9.9 million shared chains were among some 75 million unique TCR beta chains counted in a later analysis. Sequencing used immunoSEQ multiplex PCR; TCRdb keeps in-frame clones, though not all of them. The V and J calls and clone size are taken from that table; D and trimming were inferred from the DNA. Here the sample spans 85,000 to 100,000 clones, 69% being singletons. The specimen sequenced was PBMCs. The clonotype originates from a man aged 45-65 years in good health and CMV-seronegative.

This chain's CDR3 is CASSTGQMDTF. The CDR3 bases are TGTGCCAGCAGCACGGGACAGATGGACACCTTC. The chain couples TRBV11-3 to TRBJ1-2; the match to TRBD1 covers 7 bases. The CDR3 is 11 residues long. Germline CDR1 SGHNT, CDR2 YENEEA. V dropped 5 bases and J dropped 12; count of bases not matched to a gene: 6.